Below, 18 T cell receptor beta chains from the same sample are listed, as sequenced in a study of spatial heterogeneity in lung cancer. Via MiXCR, TCRdb re-called the 5' RACE reads, giving one row per CDR3 protein. This sample has some 83,000 distinct CDR3 sequences, with roughly a fifth found just once. The time point: sample taken at primary tumor resection. The authors sequenced whole RNA from tumor, nontumor lung or frozen PBMC without sorting. The source was PBMCs, collected at surgery. These receptors originate from a male donor with early-stage non-small cell lung cancer.

This clonotype was counted a single time. V and J are TRBV27 and TRBJ1-1; 9 bases are shared with TRBD1. The CDR3 is made up of 13 amino acids. CDR1 MNHEY and CDR2 SMNVEV come from the germline V gene (reference sequence). Losses at the gene ends were 3 bases for V and 6 bases for J; bases not matched to a gene: 2. The CDR3 DNA reads as TGTGCCAGCAGTTTCCGACAGGGGGCTGAAGCTTTCTTT. Encoded protein: CASSFRQGAEAFF.

This clonotype was observed once. The chain has TRBV20-1 and TRBJ2-4; D might be TRBD1 (5 bases). The length of the CDR3 is 16 residues. Deletions cut 6 bases from V and 0 bases from J, with 18 bases between. CDR1 and CDR2 from the germline V gene are DFQATT and SNEGSKA (reference sequence). The CDR3 is CSADPGHSTAKNIQYF. DNA of the CDR3: TGCAGTGCCGACCCCGGACACTCTACAGCCAAAAACATTCAGTACTTC.

This clonotype turned up a few times. The chain has TRBV28 and TRBJ2-6; D remains unclear. The V gene's germline CDR1 is MDHEN and CDR2 SYDVKM. This CDR3 is built from 14 residues. V was clipped by 4 bases and J by 0 bases, with 4 bases between them. For the CDR3, the DNA is TGTGCCAGCAGTTGGGACTCTGGGGCCAACGTCCTGACTTTC. Translated: CASSWDSGANVLTF.

This clonotype was seen many times. The rearrangement joins TRBV6-5 to TRBJ1-1, with 8 bases identical to TRBD1. Looked up from germline, CDR1 is MNHEY and CDR2 is SVGAGI. J lost 6 bases, V lost 2 bases, and 2 bases had no gene match. The CDR3 is 13 amino acids. DNA for the CDR3: TGTGCCAGCAGTTACGACAGGGGCGCTGAAGCTTTCTTT. It specifies CASSYDRGAEAFF.

This clonotype has at least ten counts. The rearrangement links TRBV5-1 to TRBJ2-2; D is unclear. The CDR3 runs 14 residues. Germline V lookup: CDR1 SGHRS, CDR2 YFSETQ. The ends were cut back, 5 bases at V and 2 bases at J, with 10 bases in the middle. CDR3 loop: CASSPRPNTGELFF. The DNA for the CDR3 is TGCGCCAGCAGTCCCAGACCTAACACCGGGGAGCTGTTTTTT.

CDR3 in DNA: TGCGCCAGCAGCTTTTACCGGGAGCAGAACACTGAAGCTTTCTTT. It is translated as CASSFYREQNTEAFF. The chain recombines TRBV5-1 with TRBJ1-1, with D unclear. Germline CDR1 SGHRS, CDR2 YFSETQ. Trimming shortened V by 2 bases and J by 1 base, and 12 bases separated the two germline ends. The CDR3 covers 15 residues. Variable domain in full (rest from reference TRBV5-1 and TRBJ1-1): KAGVTQTPRYLIKTRGQQVTLSCSPISGHRSVSWYQQTPGQGLQFLFEYFSETQRNKGNFPGRFSGRQFSNSRSEMNVSTLELGDSALYLCASSFYREQNTEAFFGQGTRLTVV.

This clonotype was counted ten times or more. The genes are TRBV12-3 or TRBV12-4 and TRBJ1-1; 12 bases fit TRBD1. The CDR3 contains 15 residues. The V and J ends lost 5 bases and 5 bases, in that order; junction bases with no gene match: 6. The CDR3 spells CASSPGQGARTEAFF. The CDR3 coding sequence is TGTGCCAGCAGTCCGGGACAGGGGGCGCGGACTGAAGCTTTCTTT.

In its sample, this clonotype was seen a few times. J is TRBJ2-3 and V is TRBV18; the D gene is possibly TRBD1 (7 bases). The V end lost 1 base, the J end lost 6 bases, and 14 bases lay between the germline ends. The CDR3 is 15 amino acids. Germline assignment: CDR1 KGHSH and CDR2 LQKENI. The chain's CDR3 is CASSPQQGTADTQYF. For the CDR3, the DNA is TGTGCCAGCTCACCACAACAGGGGACTGCGGATACGCAGTATTTT.

This clonotype was seen only a few times. V usage is TRBV12-3 or TRBV12-4 and J usage is TRBJ2-7; 7 bases agree with TRBD1. The CDR3 is 14 amino acids. Trimming cost V 5 bases and J 3 bases; bases outside gene matches: 7. CDR3 in amino acids: CASSPGQFSYEQYF. The CDR3 DNA is TGTGCCAGCAGTCCGGGACAGTTTAGCTACGAGCAGTACTTC.

The CDR3 reads CASSPYIDNEQFF. The CDR3 DNA reads TGTGCCAGCAGTCCATACATTGACAATGAGCAGTTCTTC. The chain recombines TRBV11-2 with TRBJ2-1; D not resolved. The CDR3 extends over 13 amino acids. V was trimmed by 6 bases and J by 5 bases, leaving 11 bases between them. Germline V lookup: CDR1 SGHAT, CDR2 FQNNGV. Combining the CDR3 with reference TRBV11-2 and TRBJ2-1 gives the whole variable domain EAGVAQSPRYKIIEKRQSVAFWCNPISGHATLYWYQQILGQGPKLLIQFQNNGVVDDSQLPKDRFSAERLKGVDSTLKIQPAKLEDSAVYLCASSPYIDNEQFFGPGTRLTVL.

This clonotype has only a few counts. The chain is built from TRBV13 and TRBJ1-2; D might be TRBD1 (5 bases). V gave up 0 bases and J gave up 6 bases, with 14 bases separating them. The germline V gene has CDR1 PRHDT and CDR2 FYEKMQ (reference sequence). CDR3 length: 15 residues. Here the CDR3 DNA reads TGTGCCAGCAGCTTAGGCCGTGGCAGGGAGGATGGCTACACCTTC. Translation: CASSLGRGREDGYTF.

The chain recombines TRBV7-6 with TRBJ2-1; perhaps TRBD1 as D (6 bases). The CDR3 contains 13 residues. Trimming removed 0 bases at V and 10 bases at J, with 10 bases between. CDR1 is SGHVS, CDR2 FNYEAQ, per germline. CDR3 sequence: CASSLASTGEQFF. The CDR3 region has the DNA TGTGCCAGCAGCTTAGCCTCCACAGGGGAGCAGTTCTTC.

The chain employs TRBV7-9 and TRBJ2-1; D gene ambiguous. Germline V gene data show CDR1 as SEHNR and CDR2 as FQNEAQ (reference sequence). V lost 2 bases and J 0 bases, leaving 14 bases between the germline ends. This CDR3 comprises 17 residues. Here the CDR3 DNA reads TGTGCCAGCAGCTTAAGGCAGGCCCTCCGCTCCTACAATGAGCAGTTCTTC. Amino acid sequence: CASSLRQALRSYNEQFF.

This chain uses TRBV29-1 with TRBJ2-1, with 7 bases matching TRBD2. Germline-derived CDR1 and CDR2 are SQVTM and ANQGSEA. This CDR3 spans 11 amino acids. V gave up 6 bases and J gave up 10 bases; unmatched junction bases: 6. The CDR3 spells CSVSRGGEQFF. The CDR3 DNA sequence: TGCAGCGTCTCTAGGGGAGGGGAGCAGTTCTTC.

This clonotype was seen more than once but under ten times. This chain uses TRBV5-8 with TRBJ1-6; no definite D call. Germline CDR1 SGHTS, CDR2 YDEGEE. The V and J ends lost 3 bases and 0 bases respectively, with 7 bases between them. CDR3 length: 15 amino acids. Here the CDR3 reads CASSSLSSYNSPLHF. The CDR3, as DNA: TGTGCCAGCAGCTCGTTGAGCTCCTATAATTCACCCCTCCACTTT.

CDR3 loop: CASSRDSEKLFF. The CDR3 DNA sequence: TGTGCCAGCAGTCGGGACAGCGAAAAACTGTTTTTT. The rearrangement joins TRBV5-5 to TRBJ1-4; the match to TRBD1 covers 7 bases. The length of the CDR3 is 12 residues. The V segment lost 5 bases and the J segment 8 bases; nucleotides outside the gene matches: 3. Per germline, CDR1 SGHKS and CDR2 YYEKEE (reference sequence). Using reference TRBV5-5 and TRBJ1-4 for the parts outside the CDR3, the full variable domain is DAGVTQSPTHLIKTRGQQVTLRCSPISGHKSVSWYQQVLGQGPQFIFQYYEKEERGRGNFPDRFSARQFPNYSSELNVNALLLGDSALYLCASSRDSEKLFFGSGTQLSVL.

There are a few counts of this clonotype. This chain links TRBV2 with TRBJ2-1; 12 nucleotides align to TRBD2. Germline trimming cut 6 bases from V and 7 bases from J; bases unmatched to any gene: 7. Germline lookup yields CDR1 SNHLY and CDR2 FYNNEI. This CDR3 is built from 15 residues. CDR3 sequence reads: CASRTGLAGSNEQFF. CDR3 DNA: TGTGCCAGCAGGACGGGACTAGCGGGTAGTAATGAGCAGTTCTTC.

CDR3 sequence: CASSLLTDTQYF. The CDR3 DNA reads as TGTGCCAGCAGCCTACTCACAGATACGCAGTATTTT. The chain recombines TRBV7-2 with TRBJ2-3; no definite D call. V gave up 5 bases and J gave up 2 bases, with 5 bases separating them. The CDR3 contains 12 residues. Per the germline V gene, CDR1 is SGHTA and CDR2 is FQGNSA.